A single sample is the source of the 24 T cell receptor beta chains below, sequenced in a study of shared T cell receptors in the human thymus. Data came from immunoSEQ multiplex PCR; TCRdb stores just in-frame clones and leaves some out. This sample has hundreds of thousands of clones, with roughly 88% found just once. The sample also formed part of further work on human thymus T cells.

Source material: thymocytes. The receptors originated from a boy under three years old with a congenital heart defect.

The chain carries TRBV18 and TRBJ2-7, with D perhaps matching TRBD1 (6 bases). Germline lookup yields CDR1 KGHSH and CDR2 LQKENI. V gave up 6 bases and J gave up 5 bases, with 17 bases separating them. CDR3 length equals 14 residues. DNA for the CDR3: TGTGCCAGCTCCCACTTTAAAACAGGGAACGAGCAGTACTTC. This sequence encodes CASSHFKTGNEQYF. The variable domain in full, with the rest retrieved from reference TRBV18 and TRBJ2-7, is NAGVMQNPRHLVRRRGQEARLRCSPMKGHSHVYWYRQLPEEGLKFMVYLQKENIIDESGMPKERFSAEFPKEGPSILRIQQVVRGDSAAYFCASSHFKTGNEQYFGPGTRLTVT.

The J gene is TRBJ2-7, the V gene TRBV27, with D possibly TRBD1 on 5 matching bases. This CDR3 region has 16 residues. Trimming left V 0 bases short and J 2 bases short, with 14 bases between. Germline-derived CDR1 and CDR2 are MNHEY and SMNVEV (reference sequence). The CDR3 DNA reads TGTGCCAGCAGTTTATCGTCCTGGGGCCGTACCTACGAGCAGTACTTC. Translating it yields CASSLSSWGRTYEQYF.

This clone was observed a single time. The CDR3 DNA reads TGTGCCAGCAGCTTAGATCAGCAGGGAGGCACGGAGCATGTGCCCCAGCATTTT. Amino acids: CASSLDQQGGTEHVPQHF. The V call is TRBV11-2, the J call TRBJ1-5, with a possible D match to TRBD1 (5 bases). V lost 0 bases to trimming and J lost 9 bases, with 24 bases between them. There are 18 residues in the CDR3. Germline CDR1 is SGHAT and CDR2 is FQNNGV.

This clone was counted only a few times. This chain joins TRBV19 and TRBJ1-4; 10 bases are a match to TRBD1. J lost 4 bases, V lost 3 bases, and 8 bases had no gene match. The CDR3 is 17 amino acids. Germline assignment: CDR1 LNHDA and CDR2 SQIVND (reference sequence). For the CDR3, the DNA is TGTGCCAGTAGTATCTCTCCCTGGACAGGGGGTAATGAAAAACTGTTTTTT. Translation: CASSISPWTGGNEKLFF.

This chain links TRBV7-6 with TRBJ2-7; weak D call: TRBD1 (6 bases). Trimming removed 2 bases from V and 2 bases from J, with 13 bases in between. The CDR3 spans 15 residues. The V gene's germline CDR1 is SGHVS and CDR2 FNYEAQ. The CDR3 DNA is TGTGCCAGCAGCTTATGGGCAGGGGTTACCTACGAGCAGTACTTC. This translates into CASSLWAGVTYEQYF.

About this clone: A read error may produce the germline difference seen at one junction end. CDR3 loop: CDWSPNSPTNTGELFF. CDR3 nucleotide sequence: TGTGACTGGAGTCCGAACTCACCGACGAACACCGGGGAGCTGTTTTTT. The chain joins TRBV30 to TRBJ2-2; no clear D. Germline assignment: CDR1 GTSNPN and CDR2 SVGIG (reference sequence). The CDR3 covers 16 residues.

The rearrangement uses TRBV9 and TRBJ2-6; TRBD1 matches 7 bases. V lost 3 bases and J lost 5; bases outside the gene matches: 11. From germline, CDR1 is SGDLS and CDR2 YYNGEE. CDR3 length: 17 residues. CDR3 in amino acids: CASSGGQAGWRANVLTF. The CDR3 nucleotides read TGTGCCAGCAGCGGCGGACAGGCCGGCTGGCGGGCCAACGTCCTGACTTTC. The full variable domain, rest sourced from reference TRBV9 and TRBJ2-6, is DSGVTQTPKHLITATGQRVTLRCSPRSGDLSVYWYQQSLDQGLQFLIQYYNGEERAKGNILERFSAQQFPDLHSELNLSSLELGDSALYFCASSGGQAGWRANVLTFGAGSRLTVL.

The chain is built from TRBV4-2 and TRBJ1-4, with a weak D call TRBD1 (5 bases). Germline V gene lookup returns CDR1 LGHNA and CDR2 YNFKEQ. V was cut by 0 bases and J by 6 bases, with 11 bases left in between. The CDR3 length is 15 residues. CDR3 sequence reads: CASSQDGQGHEKLFF. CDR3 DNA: TGTGCCAGCAGCCAAGATGGCCAGGGCCATGAAAAACTGTTTTTT.

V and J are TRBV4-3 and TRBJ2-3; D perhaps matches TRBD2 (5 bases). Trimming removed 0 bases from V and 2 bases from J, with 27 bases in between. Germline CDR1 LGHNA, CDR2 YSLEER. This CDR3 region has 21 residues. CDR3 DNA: TGCGCCAGCAGCCAAGAAGCGGACTTAAGCCCGGCAGGCACACACACAGATACGCAGTATTTT. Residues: CASSQEADLSPAGTHTDTQYF.

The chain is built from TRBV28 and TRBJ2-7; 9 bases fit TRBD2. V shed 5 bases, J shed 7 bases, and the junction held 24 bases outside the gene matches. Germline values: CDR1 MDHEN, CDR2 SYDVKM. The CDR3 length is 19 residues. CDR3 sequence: CASSPGGGPSDSSGIEQYF. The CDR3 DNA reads TGTGCCAGCAGTCCTGGGGGGGGGCCTTCGGACTCTAGCGGGATTGAGCAGTACTTC.

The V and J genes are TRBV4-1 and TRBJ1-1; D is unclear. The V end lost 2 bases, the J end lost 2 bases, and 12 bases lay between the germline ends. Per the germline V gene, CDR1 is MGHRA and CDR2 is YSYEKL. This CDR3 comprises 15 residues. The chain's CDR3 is CASSQTRVINTEAFF. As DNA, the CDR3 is TGCGCCAGCAGCCAAACGAGGGTGATCAACACTGAAGCTTTCTTT.

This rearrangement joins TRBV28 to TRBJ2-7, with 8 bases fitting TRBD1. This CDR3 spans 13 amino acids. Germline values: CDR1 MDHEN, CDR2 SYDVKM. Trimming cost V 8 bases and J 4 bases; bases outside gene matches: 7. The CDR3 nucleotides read TGTGCCAGCGCCCGGACAGGGAAATACGAGCAGTACTTC. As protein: CASARTGKYEQYF. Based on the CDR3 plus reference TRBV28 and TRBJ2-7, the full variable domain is DVKVTQSSRYLVKRTGEKVFLECVQDMDHENMFWYRQDPGLGLRLIYFSYDVKMKEKGDIPEGYSVSREKKERFSLILESASTNQTSMYLCASARTGKYEQYFGPGTRLTVT.

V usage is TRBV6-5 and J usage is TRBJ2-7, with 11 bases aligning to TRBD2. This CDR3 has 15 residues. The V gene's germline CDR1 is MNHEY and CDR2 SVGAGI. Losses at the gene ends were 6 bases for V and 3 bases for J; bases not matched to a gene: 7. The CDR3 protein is CASRPRTSGHYEQYF. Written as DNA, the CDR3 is TGTGCCAGCAGACCTCGGACTAGCGGGCACTACGAGCAGTACTTC.

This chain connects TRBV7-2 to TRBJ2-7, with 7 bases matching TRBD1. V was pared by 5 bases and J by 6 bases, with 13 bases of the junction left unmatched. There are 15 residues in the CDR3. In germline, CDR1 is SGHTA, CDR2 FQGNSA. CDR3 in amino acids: CASSPSGQTSPEQYF. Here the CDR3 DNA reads TGTGCCAGCAGCCCATCGGGACAGACCTCCCCCGAGCAGTACTTC.

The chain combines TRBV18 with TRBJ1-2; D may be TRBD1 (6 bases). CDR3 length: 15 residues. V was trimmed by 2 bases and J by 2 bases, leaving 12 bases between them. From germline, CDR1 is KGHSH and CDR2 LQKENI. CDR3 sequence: CASSPRGTKNYGYTF. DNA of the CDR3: TGTGCCAGCTCACCAAGGGGGACCAAAAACTATGGCTACACCTTC.

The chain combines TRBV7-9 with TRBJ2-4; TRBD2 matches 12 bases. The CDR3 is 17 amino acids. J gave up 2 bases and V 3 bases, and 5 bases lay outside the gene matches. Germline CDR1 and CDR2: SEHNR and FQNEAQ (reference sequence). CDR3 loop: CASSLRTSGRTKNIQYF. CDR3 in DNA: TGTGCCAGCAGCTTGCGTACTAGCGGGAGGACCAAAAACATTCAGTACTTC.

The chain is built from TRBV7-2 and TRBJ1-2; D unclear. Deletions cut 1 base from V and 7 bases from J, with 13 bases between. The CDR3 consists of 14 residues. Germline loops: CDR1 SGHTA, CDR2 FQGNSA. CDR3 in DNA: TGTGCCAGCAGCTTAGGTTGGCCAAACGCTGGCTACACCTTC. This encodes CASSLGWPNAGYTF.

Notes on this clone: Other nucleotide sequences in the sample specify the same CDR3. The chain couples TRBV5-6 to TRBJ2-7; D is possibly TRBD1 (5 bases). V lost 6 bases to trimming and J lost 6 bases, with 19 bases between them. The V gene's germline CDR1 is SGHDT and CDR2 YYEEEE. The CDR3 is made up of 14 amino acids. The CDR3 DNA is TGTGCCAGCAACTCACAACCTACAGGCTCCGAGCAGTACTTC. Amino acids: CASNSQPTGSEQYF.

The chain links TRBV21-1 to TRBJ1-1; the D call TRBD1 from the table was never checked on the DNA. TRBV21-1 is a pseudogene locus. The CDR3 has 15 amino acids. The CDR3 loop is CASSGGQVENTEAFF. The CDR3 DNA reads TGTGCCAGCAGCGGGGGACAGGTGGAAAACACTGAAGCTTTCTTT.

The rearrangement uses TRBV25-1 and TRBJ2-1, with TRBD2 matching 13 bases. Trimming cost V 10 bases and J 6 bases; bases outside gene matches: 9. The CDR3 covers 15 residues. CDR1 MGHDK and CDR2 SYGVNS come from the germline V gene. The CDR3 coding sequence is TGTGCCATCGGGACTAGCGGGAAGTGGATCAATGAGCAGTTCTTC. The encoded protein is CAIGTSGKWINEQFF.

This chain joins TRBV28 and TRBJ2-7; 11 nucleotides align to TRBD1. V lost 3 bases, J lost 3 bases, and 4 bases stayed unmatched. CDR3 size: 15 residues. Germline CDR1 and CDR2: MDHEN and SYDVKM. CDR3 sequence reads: CASSFLGTGGYEQYF. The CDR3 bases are TGTGCCAGCAGTTTTCTAGGGACAGGGGGCTACGAGCAGTACTTC. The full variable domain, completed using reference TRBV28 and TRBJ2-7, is DVKVTQSSRYLVKRTGEKVFLECVQDMDHENMFWYRQDPGLGLRLIYFSYDVKMKEKGDIPEGYSVSREKKERFSLILESASTNQTSMYLCASSFLGTGGYEQYFGPGTRLTVT.

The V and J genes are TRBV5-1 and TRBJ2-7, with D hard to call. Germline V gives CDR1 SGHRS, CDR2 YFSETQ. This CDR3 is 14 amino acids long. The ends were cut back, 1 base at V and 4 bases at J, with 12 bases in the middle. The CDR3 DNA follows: TGCGCCAGCAGCTTGTCCTACTCCTCGTACGAGCAGTACTTC. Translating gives CASSLSYSSYEQYF.

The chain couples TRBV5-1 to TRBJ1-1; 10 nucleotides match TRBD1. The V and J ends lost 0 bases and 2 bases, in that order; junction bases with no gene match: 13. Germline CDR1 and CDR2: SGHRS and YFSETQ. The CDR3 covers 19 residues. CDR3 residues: CASSLGDRGPQVGNTEAFF. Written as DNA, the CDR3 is TGCGCCAGCAGCTTGGGGGACAGGGGACCCCAAGTGGGCAACACTGAAGCTTTCTTT.

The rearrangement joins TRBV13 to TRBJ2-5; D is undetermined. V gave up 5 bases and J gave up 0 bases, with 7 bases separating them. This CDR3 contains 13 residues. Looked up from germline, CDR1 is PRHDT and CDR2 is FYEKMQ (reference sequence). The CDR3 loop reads CASSIRDQETQYF. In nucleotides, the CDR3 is TGTGCCAGCAGCATCCGGGACCAAGAGACCCAGTACTTC.